These 2 T cell receptor beta chains were sequenced from one sample in a study of Graves' ophthalmopathy and Graves' hyperthyroidism. CDR3 regions of TCR beta were amplified from RNA transcripts. Scientists carried out first-round RT-PCR using HTBI primers and then a second-round multiplex PCR. TCRdb re-called the multiplex PCR reads through MiXCR, storing one row per CDR3 protein. Of 620,000 or so distinct CDR3 sequences in the sample, about a fifth were seen once. The sample consisted of peripheral blood. The receptors were gathered from a woman aged 18-30 years with stable Graves' hyperthyroidism. Some clones in this sample may be carry-over from other donors' samples.

This clonotype was recorded at least ten times. The chain has TRBV12-3 or TRBV12-4 and TRBJ2-7, with D possibly TRBD1 on 6 matching bases. The CDR3 spans 13 residues. V lost 8 bases and J lost 0, with 11 bases in between. CDR3 in DNA: TGTGCCAGCCAGGACAGTAGCTCCTACGAGCAGTACTTC. This encodes CASQDSSSYEQYF.

Ten or more counts support this clonotype. The chain has TRBV29-1 and TRBJ2-7, with 8 bases lining up with TRBD1. The CDR3 consists of 12 residues. CDR1 and CDR2 from the germline V gene are SQVTM and ANQGSEA. J lost 2 bases, V lost 7 bases, and 4 bases had no gene match. CDR3 region: CSGGQGAYEQYF. The CDR3 DNA reads TGCAGCGGCGGACAGGGAGCCTACGAGCAGTACTTC.